This T cell receptor beta chain originates from a study of blood T cell repertoires in COVID-19. In Seattle, patients joined the study during active infection and were tracked longitudinally. Authors' processing steps: Reference gene primer amplification yielded estimated nucleated cell counts. The data were produced by immunoSEQ multiplex PCR, yet TCRdb's version contains in-frame clones alone and is incomplete. V and J calls and clone size are those listed in that table; D and trimming were worked out from the DNA. Counted here are approximately 170,000 clones, 70% to 90% occurring once; the ten biggest clones make up approximately 7%. Trimming shortened V by 6 bases and J by 2 bases, and 14 bases separated the two germline ends. Germline assignment: CDR1 MNHEY and CDR2 SVGAGI. The CDR3 spans 15 residues.

The clonotype originates from a man aged 80 or over with COVID-19, enrolled during active disease. The V and J genes are TRBV6-5 and TRBJ1-3; D might be TRBD1 (5 bases). Sequencing used peripheral blood. The CDR3 coding sequence is TGTGCCAGCAGGTCTTCATGGGGGGCTGGAAACACCATATATTTT. Its protein product is CASRSSWGAGNTIYF.